The clone carrying this T cell receptor beta chain appeared a single time. CDR3 length: 13 residues. Germline V gene lookup returns CDR1 LNHDA and CDR2 SQIVND (reference sequence). V lost 8 bases, J lost 10 bases, and 7 bases stayed unmatched. Generated by immunoSEQ multiplex PCR, the TCRdb table keeps only in-frame clones and is missing some. The table has over 95,000 clones, around 87% seen once; the top ten hold around 12%. The data originate from a study of T cell responses to AZD1222 COVID-19 vaccine. The rearrangement uses TRBV19 and TRBJ1-6, with TRBD1 matching over 8 bases. Sequencing was performed on peripheral blood, taken on day 0 of AZD1222 vaccination. This TCR was recovered from an adult in good health. The CDR3 region has the DNA TGTGCCAGTGCTAGACAGGGGAGCTCACCCCTCCACTTT. It codes for CASARQGSSPLHF.